What follows are 13 T cell receptor beta chains derived from one specimen sequenced in a study of T-cell reconstitution after alpha-beta-depleted transplantation in children. Unique molecular identifiers were used to barcode this TCRbeta library. TCRdb re-derived calls from the PCR reads in MiXCR, one entry per CDR3 protein. The sample lists 610,000 or so distinct CDR3 sequences, 25% to 30% occurring once. Sequenced here: PBMCs, sampled before TCRalphabeta/CD19-depleted stem cell transplant. The receptors originated from a boy in the first two years of life with Wiskott-Aldrich syndrome, due to receive a stem cell transplant.

The DNA for the CDR3 is TGTGCCAGCAGCCGGCAGGGCTACGGGGCTAGCGGGACCTACAATGAGCAGTTCTTC. Translation: CASSRQGYGASGTYNEQFF. The chain uses TRBV6-1 and TRBJ2-1; 9 nucleotides align to TRBD2. Unmatched junction bases numbered 17, after V lost 6 bases and J lost 2 bases. The germline gives CDR1 MNHNS, CDR2 SASEGT. The CDR3 totals 19 residues.

CDR3 loop: CASRGSYYEQYF. The CDR3 DNA reads as TGCGCCAGCAGAGGAAGTTACTACGAGCAGTACTTC. J is TRBJ2-7 and V is TRBV5-1; D remains ambiguous. Germline V gene data show CDR1 as SGHRS and CDR2 as YFSETQ. The CDR3 runs 12 residues. Trimming took 5 bases from V and 3 from J, leaving 9 bases between them.

The chain carries TRBV2 and TRBJ2-1, with 11 bases identical to TRBD2. The CDR3 is made up of 19 amino acids. Germline lookup yields CDR1 SNHLY and CDR2 FYNNEI. V lost 5 bases and J lost 9; bases outside the gene matches: 21. DNA of the CDR3: TGTGCCAGCAGTTCCCTAAGTATCACTAGCGGGAGTCGAAAGGGTGAGCAGTTCTTC. This encodes CASSSLSITSGSRKGEQFF.

This sequence joins TRBV5-1 and TRBJ2-1; 7 positions match TRBD1. Germline CDR1 and CDR2: SGHRS and YFSETQ. Germline trimming cut 8 bases from V and 2 bases from J; bases unmatched to any gene: 7. The CDR3 contains 14 residues. The CDR3: CASGTVTTYNEQFF. CDR3 nucleotide sequence: TGCGCCAGTGGGACAGTTACTACCTACAATGAGCAGTTCTTC. Together with reference TRBV5-1 and TRBJ2-1, the CDR3 gives the full variable domain: KAGVTQTPRYLIKTRGQQVTLSCSPISGHRSVSWYQQTPGQGLQFLFEYFSETQRNKGNFPGRFSGRQFSNSRSEMNVSTLELGDSALYLCASGTVTTYNEQFFGPGTRLTVL.

In DNA form, the CDR3 reads TGTGCCAGCTCACCTTCTAGCGGGAGGCAAGAGACCCAGTACTTC. The encoded protein is CASSPSSGRQETQYF. The chain is built from TRBV18 and TRBJ2-5, with TRBD2 matching 11 bases. This CDR3 spans 15 amino acids. V was pared by 3 bases and J by 2 bases, with 2 bases of the junction left unmatched. The germline gives CDR1 KGHSH, CDR2 LQKENI.

This chain joins TRBV7-2 and TRBJ2-3; 10 nucleotides line up with TRBD2. CDR1 and CDR2 (germline): SGHTA, FQGNSA. V dropped 3 bases and J dropped 3; count of bases not matched to a gene: 9. This CDR3 spans 17 amino acids. This chain's CDR3 is CASSLGALAGVTDTQYF. DNA of the CDR3: TGTGCCAGCAGCTTGGGCGCCCTAGCGGGAGTTACAGATACGCAGTATTTT.

This clonotype was detected only a few times. The chain links TRBV7-3 to TRBJ2-2; D not resolved. Trimming shortened V by 4 bases and J by 4 bases, and 10 bases separated the two germline ends. The CDR3 length is 14 residues. The V gene's germline CDR1 is SGHTA and CDR2 FQGTGA. CDR3 sequence (DNA): TGTGCCAGCAGCTCCGCCCTGTCCACCGGGGAGCTGTTTTTT. This encodes CASSSALSTGELFF. Complete variable domain (other parts from reference TRBV7-3 and TRBJ2-2): GAGVSQTPSNKVTEKGKYVELRCDPISGHTALYWYRQSLGQGPEFLIYFQGTGAADDSGLPNDRFFAVRPEGSVSTLKIQRTERGDSAVYLCASSSALSTGELFFGEGSRLTVL.

The chain links TRBV20-1 to TRBJ2-3, with TRBD2 matching 7 bases. In germline, CDR1 is DFQATT, CDR2 SNEGSKA (reference sequence). This CDR3 region has 12 residues. J lost 7 bases, V lost 5 bases, and 6 bases had no gene match. As DNA, the CDR3 is TGCAGTGCTGCAGCGGGACTATATACGCAGTATTTT. Its translation is CSAAAGLYTQYF.

The V gene is TRBV27, the J gene TRBJ2-3; D call uncertain. The CDR3 is 17 residues long. Germline V CDR1 and CDR2: MNHEY, SMNVEV (reference sequence). Trimming took off 5 bases at V and 3 bases at J, with 21 bases between the two ends. The CDR3 coding sequence is TGTGCCAGCAGTGACCAAACCCTCTTGGTAGGGACAGATACGCAGTATTTT. Translated: CASSDQTLLVGTDTQYF.

The chain couples TRBV5-1 to TRBJ1-4; D gene uncertain. The CDR3 is 15 residues long. CDR1 is SGHRS and CDR2 is YFSETQ in the germline V gene. Trimming left V 1 base short and J 2 bases short, with 9 bases between. Written as DNA, the CDR3 is TGCGCCAGCAGCTTGACCCCACAGACTAATGAAAAACTGTTTTTT. Its protein is CASSLTPQTNEKLFF.

This clonotype occurred a few times. The chain joins TRBV5-1 to TRBJ2-7, with TRBD1 identical over 12 bases. The germline V gene encodes CDR1 SGHRS and CDR2 YFSETQ. With V trimmed by 6 bases and J by 5 bases, 9 bases remained unmatched. The CDR3 is 15 amino acids. The CDR3 here is CASNSGTGGRNEQYF. CDR3 nucleotides: TGCGCCAGCAACTCCGGGACAGGGGGCAGGAACGAGCAGTACTTC.

This clonotype was seen only a few times. The rearrangement links TRBV29-1 to TRBJ1-3; D gene uncertain. Germline assignment: CDR1 SQVTM and CDR2 ANQGSEA. The CDR3 totals 15 residues. The ends were cut back, 5 bases at V and 4 bases at J, with 18 bases in the middle. For the CDR3, the DNA is TGCAGCGTTTCTTCGACTTCCTGGGCAGGAAACACCATATATTTT. Residues: CSVSSTSWAGNTIYF.

The rearrangement links TRBV12-3 or TRBV12-4 to TRBJ2-7, with 10 bases fitting TRBD2. The trim removed 6 bases at V and 1 base at J, leaving 9 bases unmatched. This CDR3 comprises 16 residues. CDR3 sequence: CASSLGSLAGSYEQYF. The CDR3 DNA reads TGTGCCAGCAGCCTCGGTTCACTAGCGGGATCCTACGAGCAGTACTTC.